Listed below are T cell receptor beta chains from one sample, sequenced in a study of T cell responses to AZD1222 COVID-19 vaccine. The repertoire was sequenced with immunoSEQ multiplex PCR; TCRdb's copy has only in-frame clones and lacks some. The sample holds 120,000 to 150,000 clones; about 90% are singletons and the top ten take 4% to 6%. The source material was peripheral blood, sampled on day 0 of AZD1222 vaccination. All receptors derive from an adult in good health. CDR3s include the opening cysteine and the closing phenylalanine or tryptophan.

v_call cdr3_aa
TRBV5-1 CASRRGLTDSYEQYF
TRBV10-3 CAISGGGTRDYEQYF
TRBV6-1 CASSEQGFITDTQYF
TRBV24-1 CATSDWDRNQPQHF
TRBV15 CATSRGRGWEQFF
TRBV24-1 CATSGGGEQFF
TRBV5-4 CASSRDNTDTQYF
TRBV6-5 CASRSGQDAGGYTF
TRBV10-3 CAINGGAGEQYF
TRBV19 CASSMGVFGTEAFF
TRBV5-4 CASSIGGHPSYEQYF
TRBV13 CASTKGFGGGQPQHF
TRBV15 CATSRDAGAYEQYF
TRBV27 CASGVSYNEQFF
TRBV6-5 CASSLGTVRGETQYF
TRBV6-5 CASTRGHTGELFF
TRBV6-5 CASSYSPQLEAFF
TRBV19 CASSPASYNEQFF
TRBV11-1 CASSWDRNNEQFF
TRBV7-9 CASSFLGLSYNEQFF
TRBV6-4 CASSPDRAGYNEQFF
TRBV4-2 CASSQEQGSSYEQYF
TRBV5-1 CASTGQGVDTQYF
TRBV15 CATSWGTNQPQHF
TRBV5-4 CASSNGASDFYGYTF
TRBV4-2 CASSPKTSGDSTDTQYF
TRBV25-1 CASTTGWGTEAFF
TRBV10-3 CAIRVAGGPYEQYF
TRBV7-2 CASSLVGRGWDTIYF
TRBV28 CASSFGGCGANVLTF
TRBV5-5 CASSLSFKETQYF
TRBV5-1 CASYQVPGDQETQYF
TRBV23-1 CASSQPPGIGDPPDGYTF
TRBV11-2 CASSAEGTGATDTQYF
TRBV10-3 CAISEQGGRRPQHF
TRBV4-2 CASSQETGDDEQFF
TRBV11-3 CASPPGDRGSNQPQHF
TRBV4-2 CASSQVMQGQETQYF
TRBV6-6 CASTPGRQREKQPQHF
TRBV5-1 CASSFSGDDEKLFF
TRBV9 CASSETTGTDSPLHF
TRBV13 CASSRNRDRDPDTQYF
TRBV6-1 CASSERRLGDTQYF
TRBV7-2 CASSFGSREQFF
TRBV7-9 CASSLDYGDYGYTF
TRBV5-6 CASSHQGGTEAFF
TRBV5-4 CASSGGLPPLTDTQYF
TRBV28 CASSGGVVAGYNEQFF
TRBV29-1 CSVAGTLVYNEQFF
TRBV2 CASSLLAVGTDTQYF
TRBV7-3 CASSLNFGDTQYF